The 25 T cell receptor beta chains presented below share a single source sample, sequenced in a study of blood T cell repertoires in COVID-19. Data came from immunoSEQ multiplex PCR; TCRdb stores just in-frame clones and leaves some out. This sample carries more than 45,000 clones, 70% to 90% of them seen once, and the ten largest clones take about 26%. The sequenced material came from peripheral blood. The receptor source for this set is a human donor in a cohort sampled during active COVID-19.

The chain uses TRBV7-2 and TRBJ2-3, with TRBD2 matching over 9 bases. V was pared by 3 bases and J by 1 base, with 8 bases of the junction left unmatched. This CDR3 comprises 17 residues. The V gene's germline CDR1 is SGHTA and CDR2 FQGNSA. The CDR3, as DNA: TGTGCCAGCAGCTTTAGTCCTGCTAGCGGGGGCACAGATACGCAGTATTTT. Amino acid sequence: CASSFSPASGGTDTQYF. The complete variable domain, with remaining parts taken from reference TRBV7-2 and TRBJ2-3, reads GAGVSQSPSNKVTEKGKDVELRCDPISGHTALYWYRQSLGQGLEFLIYFQGNSAPDKSGLPSDRFSAERTGGSVSTLTIQRTQQEDSAVYLCASSFSPASGGTDTQYFGPGTRLTVL.

The gene calls are TRBV19 and TRBJ2-3; D uncertain. This CDR3 region has 12 residues. V shed 3 bases and J shed 4 bases, with 5 bases lying between them. Germline CDR1 reads LNHDA; CDR2 reads SQIVND (reference sequence). CDR3 sequence reads: CASSIQADTQYF. The CDR3 nucleotides are TGTGCCAGTAGTATTCAGGCAGATACGCAGTATTTT.

V is TRBV10-1 and J is TRBJ2-7, with D hard to call. Trimming pared 6 bases from V and 2 bases from J, leaving 11 bases between. The germline V gene has CDR1 WNHNN and CDR2 SYGVQD (reference sequence). The CDR3 sequence is 13 residues long. The CDR3 DNA is TGCGCCAGCAGCCTCGGCACAGCCTACGAGCAGTACGTC. Translated: CASSLGTAYEQYV.

This chain joins TRBV11-2 and TRBJ1-1, with 8 bases identical to TRBD1. Per germline, CDR1 SGHAT and CDR2 FQNNGV. J gave up 4 bases and V 0 bases, and 10 bases lay outside the gene matches. The CDR3 is 17 amino acids. CDR3 region: CASSLDLGRGLGTEAFF. CDR3 in DNA: TGTGCCAGCAGCTTAGATTTGGGCAGGGGGCTGGGCACTGAAGCTTTCTTT.

CDR3 region: CASSRGGEIDQFF. CDR3 nucleotides: TGTGCCAGTAGTCGGGGCGGGGAGATAGATCAGTTCTTC. The V call is TRBV19, the J call TRBJ2-1, with D tentatively TRBD2 (6 bases). The CDR3 is made up of 13 amino acids. Germline lookup yields CDR1 LNHDA and CDR2 SQIVND (reference sequence). V lost 5 bases and J lost 13, with 18 bases in between.

The CDR3: CASSLDGGSSYNEQFF. The CDR3 nucleotides are TGTGCCAGCAGCTTAGATGGGGGGAGCTCCTACAATGAGCAGTTCTTC. This chain connects TRBV11-3 to TRBJ2-1; maybe TRBD2 (6 bases). Germline lookup yields CDR1 SGHNT and CDR2 YENEEA. Trimming pared 0 bases from V and 0 bases from J, leaving 9 bases between. The CDR3 has 16 residues.

The chain links TRBV2 to TRBJ1-2; 7 nucleotides match TRBD1. The CDR3 has 14 residues. Germline loops: CDR1 SNHLY, CDR2 FYNNEI. The J segment lost 4 bases and the V segment lost 5 bases, leaving 7 bases of the junction unmatched. CDR3 sequence (DNA): TGTGCCAGCAGTACTCGACAGGGAGGCTATGGCTACACCTTC. Residues: CASSTRQGGYGYTF.

The sample holds one count of this clone. The V call is TRBV7-2, the J call TRBJ2-3; 14 nucleotides align to TRBD2. With 5 bases clipped from V and 2 bases from J, the junction kept 6 bases outside the gene matches. From germline, CDR1 is SGHTA and CDR2 FQGNSA. The CDR3 consists of 17 residues. The CDR3 here is CASSPGTSGGITDTQYF. The CDR3 nucleotides are TGTGCCAGCAGCCCCGGGACTAGCGGGGGCATCACAGATACGCAGTATTTT.

The genes are TRBV4-2 and TRBJ2-3, with D hard to call. The CDR3 is 13 residues long. The germline V gene has CDR1 LGHNA and CDR2 YNFKEQ. The germline V and J ends were trimmed by 1 base and 3 bases, with 5 bases remaining between them. The CDR3 coding sequence is TGTGCCAGCAGCCAAGTCCTGACAGATACGCAGTATTTT. Encoded protein: CASSQVLTDTQYF.

The gene calls are TRBV21-1 and TRBJ1-2; the D call TRBD1 from the table was never checked on the DNA. TRBV21-1 is a recognized pseudogene. The CDR3 has 19 amino acids. The CDR3 protein is CASSKDSGASDHHNYGYTF. The CDR3 DNA sequence: TGTGCCAGCAGCAAAGATTCAGGGGCGTCCGACCATCATAACTATGGCTACACCTTC.

The chain recombines TRBV6-5 with TRBJ2-2, with 8 positions matching TRBD1. Trimming cost V 7 bases and J 2 bases; bases outside gene matches: 3. The CDR3 has 14 residues. Per germline, CDR1 MNHEY and CDR2 SVGAGI. The CDR3 nucleotides read TGTGCCAGCACCAGGGGGCCTAACACCGGGGAGCTGTTTTTT. Encoded protein: CASTRGPNTGELFF.

The chain joins TRBV5-4 to TRBJ2-5; 13 nucleotides agree with TRBD2. The CDR3 is 16 residues long. J was trimmed by 4 bases and V by 4 bases; bases with no gene match: 7. Germline lookup yields CDR1 SGHNT and CDR2 YYREEE (reference sequence). The CDR3 loop is CASSPGGLAGVETQYF. The CDR3 DNA reads TGTGCCAGCAGCCCGGGCGGACTAGCGGGAGTAGAGACCCAGTACTTC.

The V and J genes are TRBV19 and TRBJ2-6, with D possibly TRBD1 on 5 matching bases. Germline lookup yields CDR1 LNHDA and CDR2 SQIVND (reference sequence). Trimming took off 7 bases at V and 0 bases at J, with 13 bases between the two ends. The CDR3 totals 16 residues. The CDR3 region is CASTPHDSSGANVLTF. CDR3 bases: TGTGCCAGTACACCCCACGACAGCTCTGGGGCCAACGTCCTGACTTTC.

The chain employs TRBV9 and TRBJ2-1; 12 bases are shared with TRBD2. CDR1 SGDLS and CDR2 YYNGEE come from the germline V gene. There are 15 residues in the CDR3. The trim removed 10 bases at V and 1 base at J, leaving 6 bases unmatched. The CDR3 loop reads CAGGLAGLSYNEQFF. The CDR3 bases are TGTGCCGGAGGACTAGCGGGATTGTCCTACAATGAGCAGTTCTTC.

This clone was seen once. The DNA of the CDR3 is TGTGCCAGCAGCGTAGGGGACAGTTCACAAGAGACCCAGTACTTC. Protein: CASSVGDSSQETQYF. The gene calls are TRBV9 and TRBJ2-5, with 7 nucleotides matching TRBD1. V was pared by 0 bases and J by 2 bases, with 4 bases of the junction left unmatched. Germline V gene lookup returns CDR1 SGDLS and CDR2 YYNGEE. The CDR3 spans 15 residues.

The rearrangement links TRBV7-9 to TRBJ1-5; 7 bases agree with TRBD1. From germline, CDR1 is SEHNR and CDR2 FQNEAQ (reference sequence). V lost 5 bases to trimming and J lost 3 bases; unmatched junction nucleotides: 10. This CDR3 is 16 amino acids long. In DNA, the CDR3 is TGTGCCAGCAGCCCGAATTCAGGGGGTCACAATCAGCCCCAGCATTTT. This encodes CASSPNSGGHNQPQHF.

For the CDR3, the DNA is TGTGCCAGCAGCGTAATGAACACCGGGGAGCTGTTTTTT. It is translated as CASSVMNTGELFF. The J gene is TRBJ2-2, the V gene TRBV25-1; the D is unclear. Germline V gene lookup returns CDR1 MGHDK and CDR2 SYGVNS. The V end was cut by 6 bases, the J end by 1 base, with 6 bases between. The CDR3 is 13 amino acids.

The J gene is TRBJ1-6, the V gene TRBV18; D remains unclear. The CDR3 runs 13 residues. Germline CDR1 reads KGHSH; CDR2 reads LQKENI. Trimming removed 2 bases from V and 10 bases from J, with 9 bases in between. In DNA, the CDR3 is TGTGCCAGCTCACCAAGTGCTAGGTCACCCCTCCACTTT. Translated, it gives CASSPSARSPLHF.

This clone was counted a single time. The chain carries TRBV28 and TRBJ1-1; 8 bases match TRBD1. V trimming: 3 bases; J trimming: 5 bases; junction bases outside the gene matches: 8. CDR3 length: 15 residues. Germline assignment: CDR1 MDHEN and CDR2 SYDVKM. CDR3: CASSLAGQGRTEAFF. The DNA for the CDR3 is TGTGCCAGCAGTTTGGCCGGACAGGGTAGGACTGAAGCTTTCTTT.

This clone was observed a single time. CDR3 residues: CASSSAGTGGEKAFF. The DNA of the CDR3 is TGTGCCAGCAGTTCGGCCGGGACAGGGGGCGAAAAAGCTTTCTTT. The genes are TRBV27 and TRBJ1-1, with 12 positions matching TRBD1. The CDR3 is 15 amino acids. CDR1 MNHEY and CDR2 SMNVEV come from the germline V gene (reference sequence). J was trimmed by 9 bases and V by 4 bases; bases with no gene match: 9.

The rearrangement links TRBV27 to TRBJ2-1, with 9 bases that match TRBD1. CDR1 and CDR2 from the germline V gene are MNHEY and SMNVEV (reference sequence). V gave up 8 bases and J gave up 9 bases; unmatched junction bases: 14. The CDR3 sequence is 15 residues long. This CDR3 reads CASLNGGTGNGEQFF. The CDR3 DNA follows: TGTGCCAGCCTTAACGGGGGGACAGGGAATGGTGAGCAGTTCTTC.

CDR3 sequence: CASTTPGSGANVLTF. CDR3 coding DNA: TGTGCCAGCACTACTCCCGGCTCTGGGGCCAACGTCCTGACTTTC. The chain joins TRBV27 to TRBJ2-6; D remains unclear. Germline values: CDR1 MNHEY, CDR2 SMNVEV (reference sequence). This CDR3 region has 15 residues. Trimming took off 7 bases at V and 0 bases at J, with 10 bases between the two ends. Complete variable domain (other parts from reference TRBV27 and TRBJ2-6): EAQVTQNPRYLITVTGKKLTVTCSQNMNHEYMSWYRQDPGLGLRQIYYSMNVEVTDKGDVPEGYKVSRKEKRNFPLILESPSPNQTSLYFCASTTPGSGANVLTFGAGSRLTVL.

The chain joins TRBV29-1 to TRBJ2-7; possibly TRBD1 for D (5 bases). The germline gives CDR1 SQVTM, CDR2 ANQGSEA. Trimming took 4 bases from V and 5 from J, leaving 15 bases between them. The length of the CDR3 is 13 residues. The CDR3: CSVVSPSQDEQYF. CDR3 DNA: TGCAGCGTTGTCTCCCCGTCACAGGACGAGCAGTACTTC.

J is TRBJ2-3 and V is TRBV3-1 (or the pseudogene TRBV3-2); no firm D call. Trimming cost V 8 bases and J 0 bases, with 15 bases left between them. The CDR3 length is 15 residues. Germline V gene lookup returns CDR1 LGHDT and CDR2 YNNKEL (reference sequence). CDR3 in amino acids: CASSNRLVSTDTQYF. The CDR3 DNA is TGTGCCAGCTCAAACCGGCTAGTTAGCACAGATACGCAGTATTTT.

The chain employs TRBV10-3 and TRBJ2-1; D may be TRBD1 (6 bases). Germline V gives CDR1 ENHRY, CDR2 SYGVKD. The CDR3 runs 14 residues. Trimming pared 4 bases from V and 2 bases from J, leaving 9 bases between. Written as DNA, the CDR3 is TGTGCCATCAGTGGGTCAGGGGCCTACAATGAGCAGTTCTTC. Its protein product is CAISGSGAYNEQFF.